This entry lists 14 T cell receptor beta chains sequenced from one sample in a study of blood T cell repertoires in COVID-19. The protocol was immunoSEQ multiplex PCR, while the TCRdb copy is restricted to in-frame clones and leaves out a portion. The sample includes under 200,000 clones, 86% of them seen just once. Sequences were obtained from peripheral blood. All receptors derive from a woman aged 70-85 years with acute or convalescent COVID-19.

The DNA of the CDR3 is TGTGCCAGCAGTGAAATCCTAGCGGCCGGGGAGCTGTTTTTT. It is translated as CASSEILAAGELFF. The chain is built from TRBV2 and TRBJ2-2; 7 bases map to TRBD2. V trimming: 2 bases; J trimming: 6 bases; junction bases outside the gene matches: 3. This CDR3 region has 14 residues. Germline CDR1 reads SNHLY; CDR2 reads FYNNEI.

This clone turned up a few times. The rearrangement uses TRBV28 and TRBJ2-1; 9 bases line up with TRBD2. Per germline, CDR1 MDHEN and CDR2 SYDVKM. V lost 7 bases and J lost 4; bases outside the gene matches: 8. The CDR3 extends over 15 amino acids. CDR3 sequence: CASTLASGIYNEQFF. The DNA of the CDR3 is TGTGCCAGCACCCTAGCTAGCGGGATATACAATGAGCAGTTCTTC.

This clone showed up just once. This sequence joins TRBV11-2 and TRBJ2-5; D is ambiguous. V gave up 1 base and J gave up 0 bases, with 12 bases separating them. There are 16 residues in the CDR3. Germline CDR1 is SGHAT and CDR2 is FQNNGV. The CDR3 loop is CASSLASTWYQETQYF. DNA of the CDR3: TGTGCCAGCAGCTTAGCGTCTACTTGGTACCAAGAGACCCAGTACTTC.

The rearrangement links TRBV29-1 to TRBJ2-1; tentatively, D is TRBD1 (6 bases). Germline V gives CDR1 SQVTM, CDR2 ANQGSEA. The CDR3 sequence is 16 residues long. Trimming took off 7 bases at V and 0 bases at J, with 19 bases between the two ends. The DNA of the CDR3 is TGCAGCGCATCACAGGGATGGGGGAGCTCCTACAATGAGCAGTTCTTC. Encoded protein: CSASQGWGSSYNEQFF.

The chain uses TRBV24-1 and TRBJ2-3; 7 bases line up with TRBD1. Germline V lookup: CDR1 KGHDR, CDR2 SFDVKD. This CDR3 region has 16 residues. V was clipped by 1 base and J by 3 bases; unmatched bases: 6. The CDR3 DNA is TGTGCCACCAGTGATTTTCGGGACAGAGTAACAGATACGCAGTATTTT. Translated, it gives CATSDFRDRVTDTQYF.

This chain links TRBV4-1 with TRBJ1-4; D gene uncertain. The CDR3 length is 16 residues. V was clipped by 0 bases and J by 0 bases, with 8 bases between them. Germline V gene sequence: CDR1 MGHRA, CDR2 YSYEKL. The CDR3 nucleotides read TGCGCCAGCAGCCAAGAAACAGCCTCAACTAATGAAAAACTGTTTTTT. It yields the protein CASSQETASTNEKLFF.

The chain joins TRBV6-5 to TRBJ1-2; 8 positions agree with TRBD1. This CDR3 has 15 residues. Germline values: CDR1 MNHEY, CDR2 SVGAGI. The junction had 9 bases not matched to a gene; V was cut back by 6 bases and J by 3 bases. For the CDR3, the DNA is TGTGCCAGCAGAAGAGGACAGGGTACCTACTATGGCTACACCTTC. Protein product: CASRRGQGTYYGYTF.

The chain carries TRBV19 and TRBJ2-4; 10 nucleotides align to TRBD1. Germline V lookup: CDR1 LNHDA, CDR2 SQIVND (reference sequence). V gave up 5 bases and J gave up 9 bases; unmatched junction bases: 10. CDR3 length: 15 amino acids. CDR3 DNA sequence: TGTGCCAGTAGTGCCGGGACAGGGGAGGTGGGCATTCAGTACTTC. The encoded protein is CASSAGTGEVGIQYF.

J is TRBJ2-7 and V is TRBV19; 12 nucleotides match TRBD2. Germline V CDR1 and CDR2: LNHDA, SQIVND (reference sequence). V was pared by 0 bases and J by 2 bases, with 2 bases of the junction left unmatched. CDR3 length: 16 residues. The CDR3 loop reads CASSIDASGGAYEQYF. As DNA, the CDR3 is TGTGCCAGTAGTATAGACGCTAGCGGGGGGGCCTACGAGCAGTACTTC.

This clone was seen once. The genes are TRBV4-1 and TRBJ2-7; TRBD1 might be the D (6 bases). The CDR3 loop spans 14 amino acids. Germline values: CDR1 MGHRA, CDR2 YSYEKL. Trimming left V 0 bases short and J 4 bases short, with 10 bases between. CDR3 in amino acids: CASSQEQGTYEQYF. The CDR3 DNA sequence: TGCGCCAGCAGCCAAGAACAGGGAACTTACGAGCAGTACTTC.

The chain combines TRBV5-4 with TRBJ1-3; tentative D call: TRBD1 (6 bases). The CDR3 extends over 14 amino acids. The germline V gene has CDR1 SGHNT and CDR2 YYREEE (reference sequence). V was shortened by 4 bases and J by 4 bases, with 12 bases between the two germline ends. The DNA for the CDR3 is TGTGCCAGCAGCCCAGGGGTGGCAGGAAACACCATATATTTT. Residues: CASSPGVAGNTIYF.

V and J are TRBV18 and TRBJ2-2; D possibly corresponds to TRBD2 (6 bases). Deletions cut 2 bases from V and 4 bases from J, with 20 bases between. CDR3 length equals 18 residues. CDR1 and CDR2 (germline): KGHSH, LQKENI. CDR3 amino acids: CASSPFIGGQLATGELFF. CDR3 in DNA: TGTGCCAGCTCACCATTTATCGGGGGTCAGTTGGCCACCGGGGAGCTGTTTTTT.

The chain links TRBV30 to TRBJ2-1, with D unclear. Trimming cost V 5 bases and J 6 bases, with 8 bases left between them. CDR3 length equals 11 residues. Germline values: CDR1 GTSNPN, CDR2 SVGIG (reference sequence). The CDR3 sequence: CAWAYANEQFF. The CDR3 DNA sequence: TGTGCCTGGGCCTATGCCAATGAGCAGTTCTTC.

The CDR3 loop reads CASSSSGTLSYEQYF. For the CDR3, the DNA is TGTGCCAGCAGCTCGTCCGGGACTTTAAGCTACGAGCAGTACTTC. The chain joins TRBV5-8 to TRBJ2-7, with D possibly matching TRBD2 (6 bases). Germline V gene sequence: CDR1 SGHTS, CDR2 YDEGEE. There are 15 residues in the CDR3. V was shortened by 3 bases and J by 3 bases, with 16 bases between the two germline ends.